The source of this T cell receptor (beta chain) is a study of monozygotic twins with cystic fibrosis. Study-level findings and limits: The repertoire was suggested to be naive-dominated, clonality median about 0.0095. Age, concordance and disease severity did not associate with shared CDR3 numbers. Monozygotic CF twin pairs shared significantly more nucleotide-identical clonotypes than unrelated CF individuals did.

Turning to this clone: Antigen specificity is unknown.

Trimming at V came to 9 bases and at J to 9 bases, leaving 16 bases not matched to a gene. This CDR3 has 14 residues. Per germline, CDR1 MNHNS and CDR2 SASEGT. Assay used: immunoSEQ multiplex PCR; TCRdb lists only in-frame clones, some missing. This table holds approximately 25,000 clones, around 93% found once. The receptor comes from a girl aged 2-10 years with cystic fibrosis. This chain connects TRBV6-1 to TRBJ1-1; 7 bases map to TRBD1. Specimen: blood. Here the CDR3 DNA reads TGTGCCAGTATGAACCAGGGGGATTCTGCGAAAGCTTTCTTT. Translation gives CASMNQGDSAKAFF.